A single sample gave rise to the 29 T cell receptor beta chains below, sequenced in a study of T-cell memory formation after mild COVID-19. Via MiXCR, TCRdb re-called the 5' RACE reads, giving one row per CDR3 protein. The table has about 110,000 distinct CDR3 sequences, roughly 19% seen once. The sample taken for sequencing was PBMCs or a T cell subset sorted from them (not recorded which). The source of these receptors is a man aged 18 to 29 who had mild COVID-19 (a few samples of this study predate the infection). Cell type and time point are not known.

This clonotype was counted at least ten times. This chain links TRBV7-8 with TRBJ1-5; a possible D gene is TRBD1 (6 bases). The CDR3 has 17 residues. Looked up from germline, CDR1 is SGHVS and CDR2 is FQNEAQ. Trimming removed 5 bases from V and 0 bases from J, with 17 bases in between. In DNA form, the CDR3 reads TGTGCCAGCAGCGCCCAAGGGCGAGGGGGTAGCAATCAGCCCCAGCATTTT. Amino acid sequence: CASSAQGRGGSNQPQHF.

This clonotype was counted only a few times. The chain combines TRBV20-1 with TRBJ1-1; D is possibly TRBD1 (6 bases). The germline V and J ends were trimmed by 3 bases and 1 base, with 9 bases remaining between them. CDR3 length: 13 amino acids. Germline values: CDR1 DFQATT, CDR2 SNEGSKA (reference sequence). The CDR3 DNA sequence: TGCAGTGCTAGTCCGACAGGGAACACTGAAGCTTTCTTT. Its translation is CSASPTGNTEAFF.

This clonotype was observed many times. The J gene is TRBJ1-6, the V gene TRBV7-3; no definite D call. Germline V lookup: CDR1 SGHTA, CDR2 FQGTGA. V lost 2 bases, J lost 8 bases, and 7 bases lay in between. This CDR3 is 13 amino acids long. CDR3 sequence reads: CASSLYKDSPLHF. CDR3 bases: TGTGCCAGCAGCTTATATAAAGATTCACCCCTCCACTTT. Using reference TRBV7-3 and TRBJ1-6 for the parts outside the CDR3, the full variable domain is GAGVSQTPSNKVTEKGKYVELRCDPISGHTALYWYRQSLGQGPEFLIYFQGTGAADDSGLPNDRFFAVRPEGSVSTLKIQRTERGDSAVYLCASSLYKDSPLHFGNGTRLTVT.

This clonotype was counted only a few times. The V gene is TRBV7-2, the J gene TRBJ2-1; the match to TRBD1 covers 9 bases. The germline gives CDR1 SGHTA, CDR2 FQGNSA. The length of the CDR3 is 15 residues. The V gene end was trimmed by 4 bases and the J gene end by 2 bases; junction bases not matched to a gene: 3. DNA of the CDR3: TGTGCCAGCAGCTCGGACAGGGGAACCTACAATGAGCAGTTCTTC. This gives the protein CASSSDRGTYNEQFF.

This clonotype has only a few counts. The chain has TRBV7-3 and TRBJ2-3; TRBD2 agrees at 9 bases. The CDR3 length is 15 residues. Trimming removed 5 bases from V and 0 bases from J; junction bases left unmatched: 3. CDR1 is SGHTA, CDR2 FQGTGA, per germline. The CDR3 region has the DNA TGTGCCAGCAGCAAGGGACTAGCAAGCACAGATACGCAGTATTTT. Amino acid sequence: CASSKGLASTDTQYF.

This clonotype turned up a few times. V gene TRBV7-3 combines with J gene TRBJ1-1; D perhaps matches TRBD1 (6 bases). The V and J ends lost 9 bases and 4 bases respectively, with 15 bases between them. CDR1 and CDR2 (germline): SGHTA, FQGTGA. This CDR3 region has 13 residues. The CDR3 sequence is CASSRQGTTEAFF. In DNA, the CDR3 is TGTGCCAGTTCACGGCAGGGGACCACTGAAGCTTTCTTT.

This clonotype was seen more than once but under ten times. The chain combines TRBV12-3 or TRBV12-4 with TRBJ1-5, with 7 bases matching TRBD1. With 6 bases clipped from V and 4 bases from J, the junction kept 3 bases outside the gene matches. This CDR3 has 13 residues. In DNA, the CDR3 is TGTGCCAGCAGCGGACAGGATAATCAGCCCCAGCATTTT. The encoded protein is CASSGQDNQPQHF.

The V gene is TRBV5-1, the J gene TRBJ2-4; 7 nucleotides match TRBD2. Germline loops: CDR1 SGHRS, CDR2 YFSETQ. V was clipped by 7 bases and J by 7 bases; unmatched bases: 14. This CDR3 region has 15 residues. DNA of the CDR3: TGCGCCAGCGCATCTGGCGGGGGAGACCTCAACATTCAGTACTTC. Amino acid sequence: CASASGGGDLNIQYF.

The chain combines TRBV11-2 with TRBJ2-5, with a weak D call TRBD2 (5 bases). CDR3 length: 15 residues. Germline V gene data show CDR1 as SGHAT and CDR2 as FQNNGV. V was trimmed by 8 bases and J by 7 bases, leaving 23 bases between them. CDR3 loop: CASRMTGKDSGTQYF. As DNA, the CDR3 is TGTGCCAGCCGGATGACTGGGAAGGACTCTGGGACCCAGTACTTC.

The chain carries TRBV20-1 and TRBJ2-5; a possible D gene is TRBD2 (5 bases). Germline V lookup: CDR1 DFQATT, CDR2 SNEGSKA (reference sequence). Trimming pared 3 bases from V and 5 bases from J, leaving 7 bases between. The length of the CDR3 is 11 residues. CDR3 sequence: CSASWRETQYF. The CDR3 DNA is TGCAGTGCTAGCTGGAGGGAGACCCAGTACTTC.

This clonotype was recorded a few times. The chain recombines TRBV20-1 with TRBJ2-4; D is unresolved. Deletions cut 6 bases from V and 0 bases from J, with 15 bases between. Germline V gene lookup returns CDR1 DFQATT and CDR2 SNEGSKA (reference sequence). The CDR3 is 15 residues long. The CDR3 DNA is TGCAGTGCACCTCTTTGGGGATTAGCCAAAAACATTCAGTACTTC. Translation: CSAPLWGLAKNIQYF.

The V gene is TRBV20-1, the J gene TRBJ1-4; D is unresolved. V shed 5 bases and J shed 1 base, with 14 bases lying between them. Looked up from germline, CDR1 is DFQATT and CDR2 is SNEGSKA (reference sequence). This CDR3 is built from 15 residues. CDR3 residues: CSAPPRGRTNEKLFF. CDR3 nucleotides: TGCAGTGCTCCCCCCCGCGGGAGAACTAATGAAAAACTGTTTTTT.

This chain joins TRBV6-2 or TRBV6-3 and TRBJ1-2; D is unclear. Trimming shortened V by 6 bases and J by 4 bases, and 15 bases separated the two germline ends. The length of the CDR3 is 14 residues. Germline CDR1 MNHEY, CDR2 SVGEGT. CDR3 in DNA: TGTGCCAGCAGGAGGCATCGAAGTTTCTATGGCTACACCTTC. Its translation is CASRRHRSFYGYTF.

This clonotype was counted between two and nine times. This chain links TRBV20-1 with TRBJ1-5, with TRBD1 as a possible D gene (6 bases). This CDR3 comprises 13 residues. CDR1 is DFQATT and CDR2 is SNEGSKA in the germline V gene (reference sequence). V lost 3 bases and J lost 3, with 9 bases in between. This CDR3 is CSARTGVNQPQHF. The CDR3 DNA sequence: TGCAGTGCTAGGACAGGCGTCAATCAGCCCCAGCATTTT.

The chain employs TRBV10-2 and TRBJ2-2; perhaps TRBD1 as D (6 bases). Germline CDR1 WSHSY, CDR2 SAAADI. V lost 7 bases to trimming and J lost 6 bases, with 15 bases between them. The CDR3 extends over 14 amino acids. CDR3 nucleotide sequence: TGCGCCAGCATAAACAGGGCGAGCTCCGGGGAGCTGTTTTTT. Encoded protein: CASINRASSGELFF.

This chain joins TRBV20-1 and TRBJ2-7, with 7 positions matching TRBD1. V trimming: 3 bases; J trimming: 0 bases; junction bases outside the gene matches: 8. The CDR3 length is 15 residues. The V gene's germline CDR1 is DFQATT and CDR2 SNEGSKA (reference sequence). The CDR3 bases are TGCAGTGCTAGGGGGACAGCTCGGAGCTCCTACGAGCAGTACGTC. Residues: CSARGTARSSYEQYV.

This clonotype came up a few times. V usage is TRBV7-6 and J usage is TRBJ2-3; 7 nucleotides line up with TRBD2. Germline V CDR1 and CDR2: SGHVS, FNYEAQ. V lost 5 bases, J lost 4 bases, and 9 bases stayed unmatched. This CDR3 has 15 amino acids. The CDR3, as DNA: TGTGCCAGCAGCCCCTCCTGGGGAGGGCCAGATACGCAGTATTTT. It is translated as CASSPSWGGPDTQYF.

V gene TRBV28 combines with J gene TRBJ2-1; D not certain. The CDR3 consists of 12 residues. CDR1 is MDHEN and CDR2 is SYDVKM in the germline V gene. V was shortened by 6 bases and J by 8 bases, with 11 bases between the two germline ends. This CDR3 is CASRPLNHEQFF. The CDR3 DNA reads as TGTGCCAGCAGGCCCCTTAACCATGAGCAGTTCTTC.

This clonotype was observed a few times. V and J are TRBV5-4 and TRBJ2-1, with TRBD1 identical over 8 bases. V shed 4 bases and J 4 bases; nucleotides not matched to a gene: 4. The V gene's germline CDR1 is SGHNT and CDR2 YYREEE (reference sequence). There are 14 residues in the CDR3. In DNA, the CDR3 is TGTGCCAGCAGCGGTGGACAGGGATACAATGAGCAGTTCTTC. Translating it yields CASSGGQGYNEQFF.

The chain recombines TRBV4-1 with TRBJ1-6; maybe TRBD1 (6 bases). Between the trimmed V and J ends, which lost 4 bases and 8 bases, there was a span of 12 bases. The CDR3 is made up of 14 amino acids. Germline CDR1 MGHRA, CDR2 YSYEKL. For the CDR3, the DNA is TGCGCCAGCAGCCGTACAGGGAGAGATTCACCCCTCCACTTT. This gives the protein CASSRTGRDSPLHF.

A few counts support this clonotype. The gene calls are TRBV6-2 or TRBV6-3 and TRBJ2-7; D uncertain. The CDR3 has 12 residues. The germline V gene has CDR1 MNHEY and CDR2 SVGEGT. Trimming took off 5 bases at V and 3 bases at J, with 8 bases between the two ends. The CDR3 reads CASSRILYEQYF. CDR3 nucleotide sequence: TGTGCCAGCAGTAGGATCCTCTACGAGCAGTACTTC.

This clonotype was seen a few times. This chain joins TRBV6-5 and TRBJ1-2; no clear D. Trimming took off 0 bases at V and 7 bases at J, with 12 bases between the two ends. CDR1 MNHEY and CDR2 SVGAGI come from the germline V gene. CDR3 length: 14 amino acids. The DNA of the CDR3 is TGTGCCAGCAGTTACTCGAAAGGGTCCTTTGGCTACACCTTC. Amino acid sequence: CASSYSKGSFGYTF.

As regards this clonotype: A read error may produce the germline difference seen at one junction end. V and J are TRBV9 and TRBJ1-1; D ambiguous. The CDR3 length is 13 residues. CDR1 and CDR2 from the germline V gene are SGDLS and YYNGEE. The CDR3 sequence is CASSVEGLTEVFF. The CDR3 DNA follows: TGTGCCAGCAGCGTTGAGGGTTTGACTGAAGTTTTCTTT.

The V call is TRBV7-3, the J call TRBJ2-3; no reliable D call. V was trimmed by 5 bases and J by 4 bases, leaving 10 bases between them. CDR1 is SGHTA, CDR2 FQGTGA, per germline. The CDR3 is 13 amino acids. The CDR3 DNA is TGTGCCAGCAGCAGAGACCCCTCAGATACGCAGTATTTT. Translated, it gives CASSRDPSDTQYF.

The chain employs TRBV12-5 and TRBJ2-1; either TRBD1 or TRBD2 may supply D (5 bases each). The V gene's germline CDR1 is LGHNT and CDR2 FRNRAP. The length of the CDR3 is 13 residues. Trimming left V 2 bases short and J 6 bases short, with 8 bases between. The CDR3 DNA sequence: TGTGCTAGTGGTTTGAGTGGGGGCAATGAGCAGTTCTTC. Its translation is CASGLSGGNEQFF.

This chain joins TRBV20-1 and TRBJ1-5; no reliable D call. Trimming stripped 2 bases from V and 7 bases from J, with 9 bases between. The CDR3 length is 12 residues. The germline gives CDR1 DFQATT, CDR2 SNEGSKA (reference sequence). The CDR3 loop is CSARSGEQPQHF. The DNA of the CDR3 is TGCAGTGCTAGATCCGGGGAGCAGCCCCAGCATTTT.

The chain carries TRBV20-1 and TRBJ2-7; 8 bases map to TRBD1. V lost 5 bases and J lost 5; bases outside the gene matches: 8. CDR1 DFQATT and CDR2 SNEGSKA come from the germline V gene (reference sequence). CDR3 length equals 13 residues. The CDR3 sequence: CSALRTGMDEQYF. CDR3 DNA sequence: TGCAGTGCTCTCAGGACAGGGATGGACGAGCAGTACTTC.

The V and J genes are TRBV20-1 and TRBJ1-6; TRBD1 agrees at 7 bases. The CDR3 has 15 residues. V dropped 1 base and J dropped 7; count of bases not matched to a gene: 7. Germline CDR1 reads DFQATT; CDR2 reads SNEGSKA (reference sequence). The CDR3 loop is CSARGRQGVNSPLHF. The DNA of the CDR3 is TGCAGTGCTAGAGGCCGACAGGGAGTCAATTCACCCCTCCACTTT.

The rearrangement links TRBV7-3 to TRBJ2-1, with 10 bases aligning to TRBD2. V lost 4 bases to trimming and J lost 7 bases; unmatched junction nucleotides: 16. This CDR3 is 18 amino acids long. Germline V gene lookup returns CDR1 SGHTA and CDR2 FQGTGA. CDR3 DNA sequence: TGTGCCAGCAGCTCCTCCCCCACTAGCGGGGTCCCCCTGAATGAGCAGTTCTTC. It translates to CASSSSPTSGVPLNEQFF.